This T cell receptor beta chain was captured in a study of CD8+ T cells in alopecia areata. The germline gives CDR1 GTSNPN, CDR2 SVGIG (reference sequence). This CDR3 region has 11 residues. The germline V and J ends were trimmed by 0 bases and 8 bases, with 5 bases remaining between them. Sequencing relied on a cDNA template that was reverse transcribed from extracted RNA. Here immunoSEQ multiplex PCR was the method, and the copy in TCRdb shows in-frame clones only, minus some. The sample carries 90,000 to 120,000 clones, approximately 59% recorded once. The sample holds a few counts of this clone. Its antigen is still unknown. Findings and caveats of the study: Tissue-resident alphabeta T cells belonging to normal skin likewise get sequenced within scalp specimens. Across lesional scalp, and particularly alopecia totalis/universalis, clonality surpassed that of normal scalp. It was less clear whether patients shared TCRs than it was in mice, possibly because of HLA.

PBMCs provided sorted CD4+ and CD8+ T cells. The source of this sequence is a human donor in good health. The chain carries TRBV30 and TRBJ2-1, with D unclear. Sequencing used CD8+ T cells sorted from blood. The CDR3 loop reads CAWSVRDEQFF. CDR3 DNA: TGTGCCTGGAGTGTACGAGATGAGCAGTTCTTC.